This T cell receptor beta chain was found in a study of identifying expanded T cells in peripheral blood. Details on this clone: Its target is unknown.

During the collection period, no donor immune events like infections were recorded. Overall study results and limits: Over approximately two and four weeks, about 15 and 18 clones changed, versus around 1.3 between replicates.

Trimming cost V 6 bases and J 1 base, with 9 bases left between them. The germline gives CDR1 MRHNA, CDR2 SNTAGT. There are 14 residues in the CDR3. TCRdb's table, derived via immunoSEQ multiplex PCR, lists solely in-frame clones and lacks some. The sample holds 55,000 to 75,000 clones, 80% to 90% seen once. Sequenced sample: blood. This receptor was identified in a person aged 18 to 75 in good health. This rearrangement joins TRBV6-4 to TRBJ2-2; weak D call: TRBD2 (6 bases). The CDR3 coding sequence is TGTGCCAGCAGCCCCGGGGGGAACACCGGGGAGCTGTTTTTT. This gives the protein CASSPGGNTGELFF.